This T cell receptor beta chain emerged from a study of OX40 agonist ivuxolimab in advanced cancers. Across the whole study: Of the patients, three showed partial responses, one with hepatocellular carcinoma and two with cutaneous melanoma. Whole-study findings and limits: Normalized T-cell clonal expansion was also low in some nonresponders. Dose levels from 0.1 to 3.0 mg/kg saw CD4+ and CD8+ blood T cells expand clonally by week 6. Among the lowest peripheral clonal expansion occurred in 0.1-3.0 mg/kg partial responders.

The trim removed 1 base at V and 7 bases at J, leaving 5 bases unmatched. CDR1 SGHRS and CDR2 YFSETQ come from the germline V gene. This CDR3 comprises 14 residues. On this clone: Its antigen is still unknown.

Libraries were prepared by immunoSEQ multiplex PCR; TCRdb keeps only in-frame clonotypes and omits some of them. The sample holds some 70,000 clones; around 93% are singletons and the top ten take 0.8% to 1.2%. This TCR derives from an adult with an advanced solid tumor such as melanoma, head and neck, liver or kidney cancer. Sequencing used CD4+ or CD8+ T cells sorted from blood, obtained in a trial of the OX40 agonist ivuxolimab. The chain carries TRBV5-1 and TRBJ2-4, with TRBD1 matching over 7 bases. This chain's CDR3 is CASSLRQGENIQYF. DNA for the CDR3: TGCGCCAGCAGCTTGCGACAGGGCGAGAACATTCAGTACTTC.